A single sample gave rise to the 4 T cell receptor beta chains below, sequenced in a study of control samples from healthy donors and cancer patients (dated by TCRdb to between 2020 and 2021). Library generation was performed with the immunoSEQ multiplex PCR assay. Here the immuneACCESS table is served through TCRdb, limited to in-frame sequences with V and J called. Missing clones are a known gap in these copies; in checked studies unresolved V genes cover under half, and the rest lacks a known reason. The sample contains about 160,000 clones, 96% of them found a single time. The ten top clones hold over 1% of the sample. Sequencing was performed on blood. These receptors were collected from a young woman in good health.

The chain recombines TRBV6-4 with TRBJ2-2; possible D gene TRBD1, 5 bases. V was pared by 8 bases and J by 2 bases, with 9 bases between. Germline values: CDR1 MRHNA, CDR2 SNTAGT. CDR3 length equals 13 residues. The CDR3 DNA sequence: TGTGCCAGCTCGCAGGGTAACACCGGGGAGCTGTTTTTT. This sequence encodes CASSQGNTGELFF.

The V gene is TRBV7-8, the J gene TRBJ2-7, with D perhaps matching TRBD1 or TRBD2 (5 bases each). Per germline, CDR1 SGHVS and CDR2 FQNEAQ. The CDR3 extends over 15 amino acids. V gave up 6 bases and J gave up 5 bases, with 20 bases separating them. The CDR3 DNA follows: TGTGCCAGCAGTCCCGGGACCCGTAGTACCCACGAGCAGTACTTC. Translated: CASSPGTRSTHEQYF.

CDR3 in DNA: TGTGCCTGGGACCTTGCGAACACCGGGGAGCTGTTTTTT. Translation gives CAWDLANTGELFF. The rearrangement uses TRBV30 and TRBJ2-2; D not resolved. Deletions cut 5 bases from V and 0 bases from J, with 7 bases between. This CDR3 is 13 amino acids long. Germline V CDR1 and CDR2: GTSNPN, SVGIG (reference sequence).

The DNA for the CDR3 is TGTGCCAGCAAGTACACTAGAGGCGGGCCTACCTACGAGCAGTACTTC. Translated: CASKYTRGGPTYEQYF. This chain connects TRBV6-6 to TRBJ2-7; perhaps TRBD2 as D (5 bases). The CDR3 extends over 16 amino acids. V gave up 7 bases and J gave up 2 bases, with 21 bases separating them. The V gene's germline CDR1 is MNHNY and CDR2 SVGAGI (reference sequence).